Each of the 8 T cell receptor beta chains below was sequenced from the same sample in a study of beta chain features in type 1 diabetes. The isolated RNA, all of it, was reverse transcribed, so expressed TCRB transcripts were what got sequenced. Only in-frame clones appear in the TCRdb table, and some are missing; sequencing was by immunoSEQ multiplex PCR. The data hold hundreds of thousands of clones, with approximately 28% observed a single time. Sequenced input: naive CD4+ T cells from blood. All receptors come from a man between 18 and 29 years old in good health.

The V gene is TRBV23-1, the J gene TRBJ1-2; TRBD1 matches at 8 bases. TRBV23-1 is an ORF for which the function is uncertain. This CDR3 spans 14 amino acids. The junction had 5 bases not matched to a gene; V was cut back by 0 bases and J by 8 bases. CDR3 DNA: TGCGCCAGCAGTCAATCTCCAGGGGGCCGGGGCTACACCTTC. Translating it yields CASSQSPGGRGYTF.

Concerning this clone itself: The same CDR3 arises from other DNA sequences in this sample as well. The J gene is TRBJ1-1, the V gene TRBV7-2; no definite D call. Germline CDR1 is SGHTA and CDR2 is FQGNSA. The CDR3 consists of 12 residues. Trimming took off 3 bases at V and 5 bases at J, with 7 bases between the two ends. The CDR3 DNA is TGTGCCAGCAGCTTCCGGTTAACTGAAGCTTTCTTT. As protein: CASSFRLTEAFF.

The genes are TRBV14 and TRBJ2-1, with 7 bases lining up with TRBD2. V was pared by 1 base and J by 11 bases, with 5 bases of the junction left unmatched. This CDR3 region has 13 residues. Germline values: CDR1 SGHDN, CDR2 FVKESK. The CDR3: CASSQVGTTKQFF. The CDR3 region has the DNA TGTGCCAGCAGCCAAGTCGGGACTACTAAGCAGTTCTTC.

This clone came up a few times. CDR3 amino acids: CSVEDNTDTQYF. In nucleotides, the CDR3 is TGCAGCGTTGAAGATAACACAGATACGCAGTATTTT. The chain carries TRBV29-1 and TRBJ2-3; D unresolved. Germline CDR1 is SQVTM and CDR2 is ANQGSEA. This CDR3 has 12 amino acids. V was trimmed by 0 bases and J by 2 bases, leaving 3 bases between them.

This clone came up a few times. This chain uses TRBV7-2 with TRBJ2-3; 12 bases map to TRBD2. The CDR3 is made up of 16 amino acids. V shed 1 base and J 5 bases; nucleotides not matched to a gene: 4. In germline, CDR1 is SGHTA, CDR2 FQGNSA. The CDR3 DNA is TGTGCCAGCAGCTTAGTATCTAGCGGGAGGGGAGATACGCAGTATTTT. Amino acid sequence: CASSLVSSGRGDTQYF. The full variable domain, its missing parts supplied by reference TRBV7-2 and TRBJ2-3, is GAGVSQSPSNKVTEKGKDVELRCDPISGHTALYWYRQSLGQGLEFLIYFQGNSAPDKSGLPSDRFSAERTGGSVSTLTIQRTQQEDSAVYLCASSLVSSGRGDTQYFGPGTRLTVL.

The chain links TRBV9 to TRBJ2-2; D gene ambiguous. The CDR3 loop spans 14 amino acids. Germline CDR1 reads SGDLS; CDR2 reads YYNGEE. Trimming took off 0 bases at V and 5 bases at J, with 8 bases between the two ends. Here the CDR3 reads CASSVGVDTGELFF. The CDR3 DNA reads TGTGCCAGCAGCGTAGGTGTGGATACCGGGGAGCTGTTTTTT.

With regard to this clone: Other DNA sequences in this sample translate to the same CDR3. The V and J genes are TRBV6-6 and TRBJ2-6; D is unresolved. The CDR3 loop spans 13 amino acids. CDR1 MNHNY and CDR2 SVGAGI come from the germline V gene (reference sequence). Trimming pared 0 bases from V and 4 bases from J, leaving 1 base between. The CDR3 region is CASSYSGANVLTF. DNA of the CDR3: TGTGCCAGCAGTTACTCAGGGGCCAACGTCCTGACTTTC.

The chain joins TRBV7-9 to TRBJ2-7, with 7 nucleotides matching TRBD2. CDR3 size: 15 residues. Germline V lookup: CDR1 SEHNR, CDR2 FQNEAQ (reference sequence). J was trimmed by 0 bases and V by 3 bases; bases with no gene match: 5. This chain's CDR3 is CASSFVRGSSYEQYF. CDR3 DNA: TGTGCCAGCAGCTTTGTTCGCGGGAGCTCCTACGAGCAGTACTTC.